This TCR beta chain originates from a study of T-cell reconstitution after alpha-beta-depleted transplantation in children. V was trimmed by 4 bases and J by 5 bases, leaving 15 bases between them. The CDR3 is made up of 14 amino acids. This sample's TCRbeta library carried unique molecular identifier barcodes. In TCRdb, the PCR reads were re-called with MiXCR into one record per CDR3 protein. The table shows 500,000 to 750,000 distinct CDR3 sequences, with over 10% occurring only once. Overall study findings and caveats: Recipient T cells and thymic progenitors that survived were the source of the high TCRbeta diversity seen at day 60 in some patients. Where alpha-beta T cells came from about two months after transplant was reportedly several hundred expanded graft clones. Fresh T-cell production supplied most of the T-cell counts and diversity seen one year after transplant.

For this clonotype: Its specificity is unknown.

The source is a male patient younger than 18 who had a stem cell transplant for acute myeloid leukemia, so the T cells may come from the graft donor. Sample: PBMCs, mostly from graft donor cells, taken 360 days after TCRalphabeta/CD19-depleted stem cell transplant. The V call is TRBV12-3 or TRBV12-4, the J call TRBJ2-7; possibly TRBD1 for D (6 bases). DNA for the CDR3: TGTGCCAGCAGTTCACACAGGGCATCCCACGAGCAGTACTTC. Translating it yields CASSSHRASHEQYF.